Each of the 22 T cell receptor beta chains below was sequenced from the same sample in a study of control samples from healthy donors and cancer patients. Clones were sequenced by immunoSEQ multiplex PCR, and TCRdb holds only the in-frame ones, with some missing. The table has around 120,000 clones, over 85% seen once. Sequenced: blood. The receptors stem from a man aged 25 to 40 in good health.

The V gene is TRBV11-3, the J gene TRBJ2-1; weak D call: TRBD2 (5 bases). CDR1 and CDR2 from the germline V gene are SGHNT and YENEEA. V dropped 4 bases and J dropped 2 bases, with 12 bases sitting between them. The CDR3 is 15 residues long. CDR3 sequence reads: CASSSGISTYNEQFF. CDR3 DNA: TGTGCCAGCAGCTCCGGGATCTCAACCTACAATGAGCAGTTCTTC. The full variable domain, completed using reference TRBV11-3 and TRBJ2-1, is EAGVVQSPRYKIIEKKQPVAFWCNPISGHNTLYWYLQNLGQGPELLIRYENEEAVDDSQLPKDRFSAERLKGVDSTLKIQPAELGDSAVYLCASSSGISTYNEQFFGPGTRLTVL.

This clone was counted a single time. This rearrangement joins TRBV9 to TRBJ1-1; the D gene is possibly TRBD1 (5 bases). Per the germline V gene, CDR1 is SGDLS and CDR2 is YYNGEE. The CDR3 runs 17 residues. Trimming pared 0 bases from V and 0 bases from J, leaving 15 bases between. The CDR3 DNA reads TGTGCCAGCAGCGTAGGGAGAGACAGACTAATGAACACTGAAGCTTTCTTT. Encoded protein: CASSVGRDRLMNTEAFF.

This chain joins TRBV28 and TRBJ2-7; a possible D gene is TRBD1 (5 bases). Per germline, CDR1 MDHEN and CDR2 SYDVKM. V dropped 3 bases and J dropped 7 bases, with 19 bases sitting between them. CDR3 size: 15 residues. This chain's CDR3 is CASSLLPDSSSEQYF. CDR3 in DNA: TGTGCCAGCAGTTTGCTTCCTGACAGTTCCAGTGAGCAGTACTTC.

CDR3: CASTTDSPYEQYF. The CDR3 nucleotides are TGTGCCAGCACTACGGACAGCCCCTACGAGCAGTACTTC. This chain connects TRBV2 to TRBJ2-7, with a weak D call TRBD1 (6 bases). Trimming removed 7 bases at V and 2 bases at J, with 12 bases between. The CDR3 is made up of 13 amino acids. Germline lookup yields CDR1 SNHLY and CDR2 FYNNEI.

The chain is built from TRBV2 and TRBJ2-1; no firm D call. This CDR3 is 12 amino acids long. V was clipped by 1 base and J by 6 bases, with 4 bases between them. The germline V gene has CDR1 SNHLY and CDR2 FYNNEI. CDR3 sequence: CASSEVLNEQFF. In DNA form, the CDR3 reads TGTGCCAGCAGTGAAGTACTCAATGAGCAGTTCTTC.

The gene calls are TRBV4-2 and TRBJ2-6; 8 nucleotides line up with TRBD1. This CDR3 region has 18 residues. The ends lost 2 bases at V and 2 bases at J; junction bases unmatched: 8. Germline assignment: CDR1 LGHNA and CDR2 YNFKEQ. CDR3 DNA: TGTGCCAGCAGCCAACAGGGGGCGGGGATCCCTGGGGCCAACGTCCTGACTTTC. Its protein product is CASSQQGAGIPGANVLTF.

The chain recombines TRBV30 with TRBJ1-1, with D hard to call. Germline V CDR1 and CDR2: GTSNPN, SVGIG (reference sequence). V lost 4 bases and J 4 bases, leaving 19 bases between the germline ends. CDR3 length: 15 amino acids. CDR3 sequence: CAWKPTSGGSTEAFF. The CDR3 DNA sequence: TGTGCCTGGAAACCCACCTCGGGAGGGAGCACTGAAGCTTTCTTT.

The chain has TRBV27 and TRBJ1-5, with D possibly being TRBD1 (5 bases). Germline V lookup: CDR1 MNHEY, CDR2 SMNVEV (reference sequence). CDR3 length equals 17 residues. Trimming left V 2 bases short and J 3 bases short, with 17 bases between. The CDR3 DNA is TGTGCCAGCAGTTTACTAGGCCGCCGGGACCTCAATCAGCCCCAGCATTTT. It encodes CASSLLGRRDLNQPQHF.

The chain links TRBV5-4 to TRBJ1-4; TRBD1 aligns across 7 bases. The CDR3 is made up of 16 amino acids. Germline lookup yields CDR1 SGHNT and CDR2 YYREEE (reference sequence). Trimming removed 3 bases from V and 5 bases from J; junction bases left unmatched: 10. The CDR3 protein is CASSSLRDSKNEKLFF. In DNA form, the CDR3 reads TGTGCCAGCAGCTCGCTCCGGGACAGCAAAAATGAAAAACTGTTTTTT.

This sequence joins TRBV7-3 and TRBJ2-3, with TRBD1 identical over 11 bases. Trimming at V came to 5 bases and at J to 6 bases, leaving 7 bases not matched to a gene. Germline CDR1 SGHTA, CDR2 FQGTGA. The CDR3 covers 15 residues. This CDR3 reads CASSAGQGAWDTQYF. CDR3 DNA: TGTGCCAGCAGCGCCGGACAGGGGGCATGGGATACGCAGTATTTT.

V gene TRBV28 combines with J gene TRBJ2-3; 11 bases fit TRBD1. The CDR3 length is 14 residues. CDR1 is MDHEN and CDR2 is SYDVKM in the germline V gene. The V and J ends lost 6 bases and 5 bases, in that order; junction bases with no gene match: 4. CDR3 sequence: CASSRTGGEDTQYF. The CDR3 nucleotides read TGTGCCAGCAGCCGGACAGGGGGCGAAGATACGCAGTATTTT.

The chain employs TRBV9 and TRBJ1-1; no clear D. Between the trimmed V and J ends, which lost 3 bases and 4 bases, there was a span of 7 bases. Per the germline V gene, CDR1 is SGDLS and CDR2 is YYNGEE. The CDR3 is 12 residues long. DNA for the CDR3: TGTGCCAGCAGCGAGCCCTCCACTGAAGCTTTCTTT. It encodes CASSEPSTEAFF.

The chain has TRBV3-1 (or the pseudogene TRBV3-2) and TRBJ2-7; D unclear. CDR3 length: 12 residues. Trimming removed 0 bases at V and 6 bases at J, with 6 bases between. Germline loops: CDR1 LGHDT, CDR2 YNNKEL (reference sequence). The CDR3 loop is CASSQDMGEQYF. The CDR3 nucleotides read TGTGCCAGCAGCCAAGATATGGGCGAGCAGTACTTC.

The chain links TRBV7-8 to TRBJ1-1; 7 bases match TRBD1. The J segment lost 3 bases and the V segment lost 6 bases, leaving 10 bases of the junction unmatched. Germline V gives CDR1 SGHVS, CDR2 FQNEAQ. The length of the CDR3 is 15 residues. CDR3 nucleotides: TGTGCCAGCAGTCTTCGGGCAGGGGGGCACACTGAAGCTTTCTTT. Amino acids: CASSLRAGGHTEAFF.

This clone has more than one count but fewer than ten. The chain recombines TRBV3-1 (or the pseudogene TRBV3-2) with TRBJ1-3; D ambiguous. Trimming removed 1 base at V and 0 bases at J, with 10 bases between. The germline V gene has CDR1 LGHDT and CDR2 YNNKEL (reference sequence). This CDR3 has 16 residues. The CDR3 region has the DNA TGTGCCAGCAGCCAAGGGGTGAGGCTCTCTGGAAACACCATATATTTT. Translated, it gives CASSQGVRLSGNTIYF.

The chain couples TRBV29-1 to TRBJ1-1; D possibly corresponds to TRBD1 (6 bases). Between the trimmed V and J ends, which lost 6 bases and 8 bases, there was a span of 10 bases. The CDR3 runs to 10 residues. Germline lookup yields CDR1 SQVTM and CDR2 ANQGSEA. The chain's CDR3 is CSVQQGEAFF. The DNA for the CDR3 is TGCAGCGTACAACAGGGCGAAGCTTTCTTT.

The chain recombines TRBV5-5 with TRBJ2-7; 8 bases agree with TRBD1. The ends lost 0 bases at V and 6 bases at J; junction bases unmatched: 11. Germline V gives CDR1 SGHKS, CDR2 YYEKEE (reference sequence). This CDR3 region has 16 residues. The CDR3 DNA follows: TGTGCCAGCAGCTTGGCGGGGCAGGGGGCGTCGGGCGAGCAGTACTTC. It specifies CASSLAGQGASGEQYF.

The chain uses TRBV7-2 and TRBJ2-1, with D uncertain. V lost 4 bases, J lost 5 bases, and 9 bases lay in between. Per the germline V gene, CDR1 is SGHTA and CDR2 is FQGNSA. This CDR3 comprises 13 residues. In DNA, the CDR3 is TGTGCCAGCAGCTCCCGATTAAACAATGAGCAGTTCTTC. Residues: CASSSRLNNEQFF.

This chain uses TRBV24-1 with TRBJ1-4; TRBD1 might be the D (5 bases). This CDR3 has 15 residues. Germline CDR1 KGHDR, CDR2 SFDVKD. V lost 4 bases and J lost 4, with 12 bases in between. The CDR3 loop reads CATSDPTEYNEKLFF. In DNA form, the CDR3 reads TGTGCCACCAGTGACCCGACAGAATATAATGAAAAACTGTTTTTT.

The DNA of the CDR3 is TGCAGCGTTTCCCAGACAGGCTCCTCCTACGAGCAGTACTTC. Translating it yields CSVSQTGSSYEQYF. The chain carries TRBV29-1 and TRBJ2-7; tentative D call: TRBD1 (6 bases). CDR3 length equals 14 residues. Germline values: CDR1 SQVTM, CDR2 ANQGSEA. V lost 5 bases to trimming and J lost 0 bases, with 14 bases between them.

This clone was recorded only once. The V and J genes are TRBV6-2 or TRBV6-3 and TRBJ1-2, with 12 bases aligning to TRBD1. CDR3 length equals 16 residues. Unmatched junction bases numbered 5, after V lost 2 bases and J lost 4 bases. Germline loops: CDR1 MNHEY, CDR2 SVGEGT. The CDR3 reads CASSYQGQGAGYGYTF. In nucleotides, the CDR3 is TGTGCCAGCAGTTACCAGGGACAGGGGGCAGGCTATGGCTACACCTTC.

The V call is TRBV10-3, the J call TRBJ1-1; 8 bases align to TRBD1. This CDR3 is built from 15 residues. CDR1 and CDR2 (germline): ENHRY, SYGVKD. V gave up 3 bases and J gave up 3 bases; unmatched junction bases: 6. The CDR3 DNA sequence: TGTGCCATCAGTGATGGGACAGGCGGCGACACTGAAGCTTTCTTT. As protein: CAISDGTGGDTEAFF.